The entry below describes one T cell receptor (beta chain). In the source study's methods: Cell counts per sample came from amplifying reference gene primers. TCRdb's table, derived via immunoSEQ multiplex PCR, lists solely in-frame clones and lacks some. V and J calls plus clone size are reproduced from that table; the DNA served to infer D and trimming. The top ten hold 1.5% to 2% of the sample, which has roughly 100,000 clones, 70% to 90% seen once. This CDR3 is built from 13 residues. Germline lookup yields CDR1 KGHDR and CDR2 SFDVKD. The germline V and J ends were trimmed by 4 bases and 9 bases, with 12 bases remaining between them. This specimen belongs to a study of blood T cell repertoires in COVID-19. Study-level information: The analysed material was cDNA or gDNA that came from T cells, B-cell-depleted T cells, or PBMCs.

The clonotype was recovered from a man older than 75 with acute or convalescent COVID-19. Sequencing input: peripheral blood. The chain carries TRBV24-1 and TRBJ2-1, with D possibly TRBD2 on 6 matching bases. For the CDR3, the DNA is TGTGCCACCAGTGACTCGACTAGAATTGAGCAGTTCTTC. As protein: CATSDSTRIEQFF.